This T cell receptor beta chain was profiled in a study of neoadjuvant anti-PD-1 for oral cavity cancer. Study-wide background: Patients without progression received a fourth nivolumab dose around day 43, then surgical resection on days 50-56.

The V and J ends lost 5 bases and 7 bases, in that order; junction bases with no gene match: 5. Germline V lookup: CDR1 ENHRY, CDR2 SYGVKD. The CDR3 is 15 amino acids. Blood libraries mostly used approximately 450 ng genomic DNA, six replicates each. TCRdb's table, derived via immunoSEQ multiplex PCR, lists solely in-frame clones and lacks some. The sample has around 14,000 clones, less than 85% seen once. These newly diagnosed stage II-IVA oral cavity squamous cell carcinoma patients had no prior systemic or radiation treatment. Cohort: HPV-negative, locally advanced oral cavity squamous cell carcinoma patients.

This specimen consisted of PBMCs, obtained before nivolumab (anti-PD-1) treatment. This clonotype was sampled from a person aged 35 to 85 with oral cavity squamous cell carcinoma. The rearrangement uses TRBV10-3 and TRBJ2-2; TRBD1 aligns across 12 bases. CDR3 DNA sequence: TGTGCCATCAGTCCGGGACAGGGGGCGATCGGGGAGCTGTTTTTT. It yields the protein CAISPGQGAIGELFF.